These T cell receptor beta chains were read from a single sample in a study of human T cells and chemical hapten exposure. TCRdb reprocessed the 5' RACE reads with MiXCR, giving one entry per CDR3 protein. Of some 150,000 distinct CDR3 sequences in the sample, approximately 4% are singletons; the top ten hold about 1.3%. Receptor source: a female donor in good health. CDR3s include the opening cysteine and the closing phenylalanine or tryptophan. Fields, in order: CDR3 length, D gene, clone size, V gene, J gene, CDR3 protein, CDR3 DNA. The D gene is left open where the match is weak. Clone size is shown for a subset of rows, as once, few, many or a class of expanded clone.

>14|TRBD1|many|TRBV7-6|TRBJ2-3
CASSTDRGPDTQYF
TGTGCCAGCAGCACGGACAGGGGGCCAGATACGCAGTATTTT
>14|-|many|TRBV28|TRBJ2-7
CASSLLQGRYEQYF
TGTGCCAGCAGTTTACTGCAGGGCCGTTACGAGCAGTACTTC
>16|-|many|TRBV5-5|TRBJ1-1
CASSFFLGAELTEAFF
TGTGCCAGCAGCTTCTTTCTAGGGGCAGAACTAACCGAAGCTTTCTTT
>15|TRBD1|many|TRBV7-3|TRBJ2-1
CASSRGQGSSNEQFF
TGTGCCAGCAGCCGGGGACAGGGAAGCAGCAATGAGCAGTTCTTC
>15|TRBD1|many|TRBV7-8|TRBJ1-1
CASSLSGGRNTEAFF
TGTGCCAGCAGCCTATCAGGGGGCCGGAACACTGAAGCTTTCTTT
>16|TRBD2|many|TRBV20-1|TRBJ2-3
CSAGAGSGGITDTQYF
TGCAGTGCTGGAGCTGGAAGCGGGGGGATCACAGATACGCAGTATTTT
>12|TRBD1|many|TRBV5-1|TRBJ2-1
CASSPTGDEQFF
TGCGCCAGCAGCCCGACAGGGGATGAGCAGTTCTTC
>15|-|many|TRBV6-2/TRBV6-3|TRBJ2-7
CASRNLTTRTYEQYF
TGTGCCAGCAGAAACCTTACAACCCGAACCTACGAGCAGTACTTC
>16|TRBD2|few|TRBV7-2|TRBJ2-3
CASSLDATSGSDTQYF
TGTGCCAGCAGCTTAGATGCGACTAGCGGGTCAGATACGCAGTATTTT
>13|-|many|TRBV28|TRBJ1-6
CASVPKNNSPLHF
TGTGCCAGCGTTCCGAAGAATAATTCACCCCTCCACTTT
>15|TRBD1|many|TRBV7-9|TRBJ1-1
CASRRGQGMNTEAFF
TGTGCCAGCAGGCGCGGACAGGGGATGAACACTGAAGCTTTCTTT
>14|-|many|TRBV7-2|TRBJ1-3
CASSPLASGNTIYF
TGTGCCAGCAGCCCCTTGGCATCTGGAAACACCATATATTTT
>14|TRBD1|many|TRBV6-6|TRBJ1-5
CASSYGDSYQPQHF
TGTGCCAGCAGTTACGGGGACAGCTATCAGCCCCAGCATTTT
>13|-|few|TRBV7-3|TRBJ1-3
CASSSQSGNTIYF
TGTGCCAGCAGCTCCCAGTCTGGAAACACCATATATTTT
>12|-|many|TRBV7-9|TRBJ1-5
CASSSQDQPQHF
TGTGCCAGCAGCTCGCAGGATCAGCCCCAGCATTTT
>14|-|many|TRBV5-1|TRBJ2-1
CASSLDRLMGEQFF
TGCGCCAGCAGCTTGGATCGATTGATGGGTGAGCAGTTCTTC
>16|-|many|TRBV5-1|TRBJ2-3
CASSFFSGTSTDTQYF
TGCGCCAGCAGCTTTTTTTCGGGAACTAGCACAGATACGCAGTATTTT
>15|-|medium-sized|TRBV7-2|TRBJ1-4
CASSPKRATNEKLFF
TGTGCCAGCAGCCCAAAGAGAGCAACTAATGAAAAACTGTTTTTT
>15|-|medium-sized|TRBV27|TRBJ1-4
CASSTRWATNEKLFF
TGTGCCAGCAGCACCCGCTGGGCCACTAATGAAAAACTGTTTTTT
>14|-|-|TRBV6-6|TRBJ1-5
CASSLDRTNQPQHF
TGTGCCAGCAGTTTGGACAGAACGAATCAGCCCCAGCATTTT
>16|-|many|TRBV23-1|TRBJ1-5
CASSRPTTCGYQPQHF
TGCGCCAGCAGTCGCCCGACCACCTGCGGGTATCAGCCCCAGCATTTT
>8|-|many|TRBV30|TRBJ1-2
CAGGPGTF
TGTGCAGGAGGACCGGGCACCTTC
>12|-|many|TRBV12-5|TRBJ1-1
CASGPEPERAFF
TGTGCTAGTGGTCCGGAGCCGGAGAGGGCTTTCTTT
>16|TRBD2|many|TRBV7-8|TRBJ2-1
CASSLGKRGGRNEQFF
TGTGCCAGCAGCTTAGGGAAGCGGGGGGGCCGAAATGAGCAGTTCTTC
>16|TRBD2|few|TRBV6-2/TRBV6-3|TRBJ2-1
CASSTPGLACNNEQFF
TGTGCCAGCAGTACCCCGGGACTAGCGTGTAACAATGAGCAGTTCTTC
>12|-|-|TRBV6-5|TRBJ1-1
CASSYGEGEAFF
TGTGCCAGCAGTTACGGGGAGGGTGAAGCTTTCTTT
>15|TRBD2|many|TRBV4-2|TRBJ2-2
CASSQGGGTTGELFF
TGTGCCAGCAGCCAAGGGGGGGGTACGACCGGGGAGCTGTTTTTT
>13|-|many|TRBV5-1|TRBJ1-1
CATSPSCGGMAFF
TGCGCCACCAGTCCGAGTTGCGGAGGGATGGCTTTCTTT
>12|-|many|TRBV7-9|TRBJ2-3
CASSVTGDRQYF
TGTGCCAGCAGCGTAACGGGGGACCGACAGTATTTT
>15|TRBD1|many|TRBV18|TRBJ1-1
CASSPPAGGNTEAFF
TGTGCCAGCTCACCACCGGCAGGGGGGAATACTGAAGCTTTCTTT
>15|-|many|TRBV6-2/TRBV6-3|TRBJ2-7
CASSYQLGSSYEQYF
TGTGCCAGCAGTTACCAGCTGGGCAGCTCCTACGAGCAGTACTTC
>17|TRBD2|many|TRBV27|TRBJ2-3
CASSLAKLAFNTDTQYF
TGTGCCAGCAGTTTAGCGAAACTAGCGTTCAACACAGATACGCAGTATTTT
>16|TRBD2|many|TRBV5-1|TRBJ2-3
CASSLRSSGGTDTQYF
TGCGCCAGCAGCTTGAGGTCTAGCGGGGGCACAGATACGCAGTATTTT